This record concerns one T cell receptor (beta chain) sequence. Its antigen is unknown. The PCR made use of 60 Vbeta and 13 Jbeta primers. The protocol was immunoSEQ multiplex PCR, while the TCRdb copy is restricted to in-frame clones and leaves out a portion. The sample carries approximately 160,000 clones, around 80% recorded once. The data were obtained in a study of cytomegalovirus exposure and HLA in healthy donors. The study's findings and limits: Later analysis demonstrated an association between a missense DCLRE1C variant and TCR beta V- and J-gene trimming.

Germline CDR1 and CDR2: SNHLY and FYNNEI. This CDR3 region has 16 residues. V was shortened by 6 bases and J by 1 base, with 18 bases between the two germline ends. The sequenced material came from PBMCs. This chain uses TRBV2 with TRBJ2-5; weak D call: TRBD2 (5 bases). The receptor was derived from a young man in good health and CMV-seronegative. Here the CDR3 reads CASRQRPGMGQETQYF. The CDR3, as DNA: TGTGCCAGCAGACAGAGACCCGGGATGGGCCAAGAGACCCAGTACTTC.